This TCR beta chain emerged from a study of T cell repertoires in cytomegalovirus infection. MiXCR was run by TCRdb on the reads, yielding one entry per CDR3 protein. The repertoire consists of hundreds of thousands of distinct CDR3 sequences, with about 33% occurring once and the leading ten covering 15% to 20%. Comments on this clonotype: The antigen is unknown.

The study, taken as a whole, reports: Dominating the ex vivo response were HLA-C-restricted CMV-specific TCR beta clonotypes.

J lost 5 bases, V lost 3 bases, and 8 bases had no gene match. CDR1 SNHLY and CDR2 FYNNEI come from the germline V gene. CDR3 size: 16 residues. The genes are TRBV2 and TRBJ1-1; 11 bases line up with TRBD1. The origin of this receptor is a human donor in good health (CMV status not recorded). Some clones in this sample may be carry-over from other donors' samples. The sample here was cultured PBMCs, taken from culture after CMV antigen stimulation. The CDR3 is CASSDHRDRGRTEAFF. The CDR3 nucleotides are TGTGCCAGCAGTGACCACCGGGACAGGGGGAGGACTGAAGCTTTCTTT. Full variable domain (missing parts from reference TRBV2 and TRBJ1-1): EPEVTQTPSHQVTQMGQEVILRCVPISNHLYFYWYRQILGQKVEFLVSFYNNEISEKSEIFDDQFSVERPDGSNFTLKIRSTKLEDSAMYFCASSDHRDRGRTEAFFGQGTRLTVV.